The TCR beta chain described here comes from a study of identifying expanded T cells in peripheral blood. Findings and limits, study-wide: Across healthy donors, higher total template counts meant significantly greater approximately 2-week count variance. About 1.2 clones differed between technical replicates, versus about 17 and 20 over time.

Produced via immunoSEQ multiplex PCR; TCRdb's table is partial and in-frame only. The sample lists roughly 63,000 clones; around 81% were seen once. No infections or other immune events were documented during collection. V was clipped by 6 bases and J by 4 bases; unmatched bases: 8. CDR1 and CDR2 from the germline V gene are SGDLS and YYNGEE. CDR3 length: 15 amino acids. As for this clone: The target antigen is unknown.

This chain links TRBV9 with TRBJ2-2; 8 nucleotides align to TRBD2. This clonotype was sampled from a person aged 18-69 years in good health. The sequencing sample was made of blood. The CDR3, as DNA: TGTGCCAGCACCCCGGGGGGGAGGGTCACCGGGGAGCTGTTTTTT. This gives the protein CASTPGGRVTGELFF. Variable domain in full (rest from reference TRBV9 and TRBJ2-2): DSGVTQTPKHLITATGQRVTLRCSPRSGDLSVYWYQQSLDQGLQFLIQYYNGEERAKGNILERFSAQQFPDLHSELNLSSLELGDSALYFCASTPGGRVTGELFFGEGSRLTVL.